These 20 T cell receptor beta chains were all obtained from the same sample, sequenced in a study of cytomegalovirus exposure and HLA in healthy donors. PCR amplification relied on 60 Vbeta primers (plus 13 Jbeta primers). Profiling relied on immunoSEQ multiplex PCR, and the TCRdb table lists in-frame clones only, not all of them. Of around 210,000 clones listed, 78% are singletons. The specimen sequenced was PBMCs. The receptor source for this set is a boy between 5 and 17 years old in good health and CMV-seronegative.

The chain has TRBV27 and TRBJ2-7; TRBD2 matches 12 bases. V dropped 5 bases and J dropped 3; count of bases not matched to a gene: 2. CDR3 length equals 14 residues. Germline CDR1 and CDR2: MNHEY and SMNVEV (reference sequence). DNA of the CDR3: TGTGCCAGCAGTCCTAGCGGGGGGGACTACGAGCAGTACTTC. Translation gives CASSPSGGDYEQYF.

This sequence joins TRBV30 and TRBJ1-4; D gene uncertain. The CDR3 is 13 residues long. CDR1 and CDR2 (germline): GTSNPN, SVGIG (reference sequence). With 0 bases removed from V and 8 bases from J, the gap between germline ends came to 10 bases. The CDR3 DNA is TGTGCCTGGAGTGTCTCGAGGAGAGAAAAACTGTTTTTT. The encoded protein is CAWSVSRREKLFF.

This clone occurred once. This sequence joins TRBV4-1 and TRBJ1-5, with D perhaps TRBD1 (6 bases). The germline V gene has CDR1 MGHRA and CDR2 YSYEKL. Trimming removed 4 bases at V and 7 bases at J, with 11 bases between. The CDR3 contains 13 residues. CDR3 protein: CASSLHRAQPQHF. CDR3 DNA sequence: TGCGCCAGCAGCCTTCACAGGGCCCAGCCCCAGCATTTT.

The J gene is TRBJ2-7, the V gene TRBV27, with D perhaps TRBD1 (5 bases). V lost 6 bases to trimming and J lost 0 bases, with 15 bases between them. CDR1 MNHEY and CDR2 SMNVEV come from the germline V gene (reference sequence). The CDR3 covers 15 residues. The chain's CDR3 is CASRPARTPSYEQYF. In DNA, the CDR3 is TGTGCCAGCAGACCCGCACGGACACCCTCCTACGAGCAGTACTTC.

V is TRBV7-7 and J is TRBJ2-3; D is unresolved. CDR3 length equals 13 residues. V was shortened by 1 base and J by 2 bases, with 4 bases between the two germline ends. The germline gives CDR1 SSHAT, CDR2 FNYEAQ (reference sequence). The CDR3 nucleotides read TGTGCCAGCAGCTTAGAACTCACAGATACGCAGTATTTT. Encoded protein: CASSLELTDTQYF.

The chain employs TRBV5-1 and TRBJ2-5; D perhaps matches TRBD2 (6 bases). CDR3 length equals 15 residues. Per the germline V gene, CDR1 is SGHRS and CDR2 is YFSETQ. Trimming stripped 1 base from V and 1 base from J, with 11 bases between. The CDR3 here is CASSLTGGIQETQYF. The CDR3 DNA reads TGCGCCAGCAGCTTGACAGGCGGGATCCAAGAGACCCAGTACTTC.

Written as DNA, the CDR3 is TGCGCCAGCAGCCAAGATGGGAGGACTAGCGGGATTGATGAGCAGTTCTTC. Its translation: CASSQDGRTSGIDEQFF. V is TRBV4-1 and J is TRBJ2-1; 12 nucleotides agree with TRBD2. Germline loops: CDR1 MGHRA, CDR2 YSYEKL. The CDR3 covers 17 residues. The V and J ends lost 0 bases and 8 bases, in that order; junction bases with no gene match: 8.

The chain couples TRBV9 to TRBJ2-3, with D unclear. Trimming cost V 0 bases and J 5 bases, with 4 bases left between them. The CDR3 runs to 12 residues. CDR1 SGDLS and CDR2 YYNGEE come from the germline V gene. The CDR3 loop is CASSVVRDTQYF. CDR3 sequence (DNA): TGTGCCAGCAGCGTAGTCCGAGATACGCAGTATTTT.

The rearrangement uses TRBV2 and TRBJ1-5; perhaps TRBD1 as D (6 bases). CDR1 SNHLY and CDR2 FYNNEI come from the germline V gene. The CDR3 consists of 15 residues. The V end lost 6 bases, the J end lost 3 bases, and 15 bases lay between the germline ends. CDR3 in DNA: TGTGCCAGCAGCCTCGGACAGAGCTTCAATCAGCCCCAGCATTTT. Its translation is CASSLGQSFNQPQHF. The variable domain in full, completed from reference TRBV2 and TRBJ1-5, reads EPEVTQTPSHQVTQMGQEVILRCVPISNHLYFYWYRQILGQKVEFLVSFYNNEISEKSEIFDDQFSVERPDGSNFTLKIRSTKLEDSAMYFCASSLGQSFNQPQHFGDGTRLSIL.

The CDR3 is CASSLWEAGDQPQHF. The DNA for the CDR3 is TGTGCCAGCAGTTTATGGGAGGCAGGGGACCAGCCCCAGCATTTT. The chain combines TRBV28 with TRBJ1-5; TRBD1 might be the D (6 bases). The germline gives CDR1 MDHEN, CDR2 SYDVKM. V was shortened by 0 bases and J by 7 bases, with 13 bases between the two germline ends. This CDR3 spans 15 amino acids.

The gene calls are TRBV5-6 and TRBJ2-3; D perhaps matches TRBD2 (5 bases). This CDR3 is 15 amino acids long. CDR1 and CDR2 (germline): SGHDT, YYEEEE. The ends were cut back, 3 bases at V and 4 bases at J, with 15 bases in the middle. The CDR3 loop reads CASSSSPRVADTQYF. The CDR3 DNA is TGTGCCAGCAGCTCGTCCCCGAGGGTCGCAGATACGCAGTATTTT.

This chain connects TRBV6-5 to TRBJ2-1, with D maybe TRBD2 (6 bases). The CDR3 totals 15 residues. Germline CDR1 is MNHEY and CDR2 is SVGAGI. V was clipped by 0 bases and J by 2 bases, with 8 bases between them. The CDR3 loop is CASSYSGTPYNEQFF. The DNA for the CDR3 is TGTGCCAGCAGTTACTCGGGGACTCCCTACAATGAGCAGTTCTTC.

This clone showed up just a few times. The CDR3, as DNA: TGTGCCAGCAGCGTATCTACTTGGAGTTCTTATGGCTACACCTTC. It specifies CASSVSTWSSYGYTF. The chain links TRBV9 to TRBJ1-2; D is unclear. There are 15 residues in the CDR3. V was shortened by 1 base and J by 5 bases, with 15 bases between the two germline ends. The germline V gene encodes CDR1 SGDLS and CDR2 YYNGEE.

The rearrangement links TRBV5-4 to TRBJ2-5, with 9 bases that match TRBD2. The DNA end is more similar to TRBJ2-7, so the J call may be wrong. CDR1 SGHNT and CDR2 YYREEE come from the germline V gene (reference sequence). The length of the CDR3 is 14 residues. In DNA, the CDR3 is TGTGCCAGCAGCTTGACTAGCGGGTCCTACGAGCAGTACTTC. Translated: CASSLTSGSYEQYF.

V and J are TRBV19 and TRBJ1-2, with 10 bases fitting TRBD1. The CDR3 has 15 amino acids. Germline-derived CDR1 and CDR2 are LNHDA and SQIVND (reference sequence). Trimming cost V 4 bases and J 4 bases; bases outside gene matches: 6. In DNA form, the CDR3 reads TGTGCCAGTAGTAGACCGGGACAGGGGTGCTATGGCTACACCTTC. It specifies CASSRPGQGCYGYTF.

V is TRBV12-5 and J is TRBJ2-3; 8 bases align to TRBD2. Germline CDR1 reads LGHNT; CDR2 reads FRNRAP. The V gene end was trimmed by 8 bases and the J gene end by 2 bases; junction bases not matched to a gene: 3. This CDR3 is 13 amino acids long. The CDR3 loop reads CASSGGLTDTQYF. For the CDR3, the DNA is TGTGCTAGTAGCGGGGGACTCACAGATACGCAGTATTTT.

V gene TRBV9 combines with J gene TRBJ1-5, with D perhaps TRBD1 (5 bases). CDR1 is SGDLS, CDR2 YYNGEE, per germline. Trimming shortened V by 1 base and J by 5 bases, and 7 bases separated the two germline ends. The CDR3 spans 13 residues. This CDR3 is CASSVQGHQPQHF. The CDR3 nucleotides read TGTGCCAGCAGCGTACAGGGCCATCAGCCCCAGCATTTT.

CDR3 residues: CASSQDRRAAVEETQYF. DNA for the CDR3: TGTGCCAGCAGCCAAGACCGTCGAGCGGCGGTTGAAGAGACCCAGTACTTC. The gene calls are TRBV14 and TRBJ2-5; maybe TRBD2 (5 bases). Germline CDR1 is SGHDN and CDR2 is FVKESK. There are 17 residues in the CDR3. Trimming pared 0 bases from V and 3 bases from J, leaving 17 bases between.

CDR3 nucleotide sequence: TGTGCCAGCAGTCGGACAGATAACACTGAAGCTTTCTTT. Translating gives CASSRTDNTEAFF. The V gene is TRBV5-4, the J gene TRBJ1-1, with D possibly matching TRBD1 (6 bases). Germline lookup yields CDR1 SGHNT and CDR2 YYREEE (reference sequence). The CDR3 covers 13 residues. The ends were cut back, 5 bases at V and 2 bases at J, with 10 bases in the middle.

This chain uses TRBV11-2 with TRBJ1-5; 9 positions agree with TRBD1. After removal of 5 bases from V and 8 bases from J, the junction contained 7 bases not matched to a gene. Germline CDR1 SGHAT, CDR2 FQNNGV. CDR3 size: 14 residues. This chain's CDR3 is CASSQGQGFKPQHF. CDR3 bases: TGTGCCAGCAGCCAGGGACAGGGATTTAAGCCCCAGCATTTT. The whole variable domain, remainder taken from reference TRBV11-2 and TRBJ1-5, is EAGVAQSPRYKIIEKRQSVAFWCNPISGHATLYWYQQILGQGPKLLIQFQNNGVVDDSQLPKDRFSAERLKGVDSTLKIQPAKLEDSAVYLCASSQGQGFKPQHFGDGTRLSIL.